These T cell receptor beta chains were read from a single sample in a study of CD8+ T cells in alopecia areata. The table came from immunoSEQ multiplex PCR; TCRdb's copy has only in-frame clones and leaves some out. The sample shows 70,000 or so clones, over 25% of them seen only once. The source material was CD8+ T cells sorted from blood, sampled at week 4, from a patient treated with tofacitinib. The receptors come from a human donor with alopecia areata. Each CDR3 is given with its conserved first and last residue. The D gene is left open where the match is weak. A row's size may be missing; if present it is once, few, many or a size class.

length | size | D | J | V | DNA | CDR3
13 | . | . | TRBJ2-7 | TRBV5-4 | TGTGCCAGCAGCTTGACACCATCCTACGAGCAGTACTTC | CASSLTPSYEQYF
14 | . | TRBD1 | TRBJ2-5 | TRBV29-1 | TGCAGCGTTGACCGGGACAGGGGTGGGGAGACCCAGTACTTC | CSVDRDRGGETQYF
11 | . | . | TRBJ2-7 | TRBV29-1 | TGCAGCGCCCTTAGGGCCTACGAGCAGTACTTC | CSALRAYEQYF
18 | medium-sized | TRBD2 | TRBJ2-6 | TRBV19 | TGTGCCAGTAGTTTGCATGGGACTAGCGGATCTGGGGCCAACGTCCTGACTTTC | CASSLHGTSGSGANVLTF
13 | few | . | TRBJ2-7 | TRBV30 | TGTGCCTGGAGAAACCTCCAGGAACACCAGCAGTACTTC | CAWRNLQEHQQYF
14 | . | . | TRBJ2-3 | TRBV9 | TGTGCCAGCAGCGTTGCGTACGGGACAGATACGCAGTATTTT | CASSVAYGTDTQYF
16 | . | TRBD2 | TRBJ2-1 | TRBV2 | TGTGCCAGCAGCCTTACTGTAGCGGGAAGGGAGAATGAGCAGTTCTTC | CASSLTVAGRENEQFF
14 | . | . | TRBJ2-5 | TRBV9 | TGTGCCAGCAGCCCTTGGGACTACCAAGAGACCCAGTACTTC | CASSPWDYQETQYF
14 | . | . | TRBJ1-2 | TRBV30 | TGTGCCTGGAGTTGGGGAGGGGGAAACAATGGCTACACCTTC | CAWSWGGGNNGYTF
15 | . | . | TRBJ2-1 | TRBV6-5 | TGTGCCAGCAAGAGCGGCCCCGGGCGCCACAATGAGCAGTTCTTC | CASKSGPGRHNEQFF
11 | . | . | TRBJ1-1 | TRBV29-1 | TGCAGCGCACTCGAGAACACTGAAGCTTTCTTT | CSALENTEAFF
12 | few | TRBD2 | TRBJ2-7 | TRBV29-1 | TGCAGCGTCACTAGCGGGAGGCCCGAGCAGTACTTC | CSVTSGRPEQYF
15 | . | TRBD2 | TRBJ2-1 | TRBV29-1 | TGCAGCGCCACCGGGGCTAGCGGGTACCCCAATGAGCAGTTCTTC | CSATGASGYPNEQFF
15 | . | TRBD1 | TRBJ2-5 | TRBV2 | TGTGCCAGCAAGCCAGGGACAGGGGGCGGGGAGACCCAGTACTTC | CASKPGTGGGETQYF
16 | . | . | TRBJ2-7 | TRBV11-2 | TGTGCCAGCAGCCGAGGGGGGGCTTACTCTAACTACGAGCAGTACTTC | CASSRGGAYSNYEQYF
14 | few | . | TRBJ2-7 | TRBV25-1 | TGTGCCAGCAGTGATCCCCAGGCAGGCCTCGAGCAGTACTTC | CASSDPQAGLEQYF
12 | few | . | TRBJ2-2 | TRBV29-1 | TGCAGCGTCTTAACGAACACCGGGGAGCTGTTTTTT | CSVLTNTGELFF
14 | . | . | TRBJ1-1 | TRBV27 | TGTGCCAGCAGTTTAGGTCAGGCGTTCACTGAAGCTTTCTTT | CASSLGQAFTEAFF
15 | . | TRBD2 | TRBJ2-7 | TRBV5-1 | TGCGCCAGCAGCCTAAGACTAGCGGGAGTCTTGGAGCAGTACTTC | CASSLRLAGVLEQYF
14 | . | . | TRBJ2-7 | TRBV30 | TGTGCCTGGAGTGTACTGGAACTCTCCTACGAGCAGTACTTC | CAWSVLELSYEQYF
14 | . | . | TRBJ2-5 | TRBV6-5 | TGTGCCAGCAGTTATCAGGGGATCAAAGAGACCCAGTACTTC | CASSYQGIKETQYF
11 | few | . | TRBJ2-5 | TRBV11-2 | TGTGCCAGCAGGATCGCCGGGACCCAGTACTTC | CASRIAGTQYF
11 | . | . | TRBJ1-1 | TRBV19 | TGTGCCAGTACAACGAACACTGAAGCTTTCTTT | CASTTNTEAFF
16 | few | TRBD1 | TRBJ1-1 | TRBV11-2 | TGTGCCAGCAGCCGGGACAGGGAGTCCCTTTGGACTGAAGCTTTCTTT | CASSRDRESLWTEAFF
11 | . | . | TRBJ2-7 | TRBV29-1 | TGCAGCGTTGATTCGGGGAACGAGCAGTACTTC | CSVDSGNEQYF
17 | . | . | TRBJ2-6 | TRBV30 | TGTGCCTGGAAGGCAGGGCCGGACTACTCTGGGGCCAACGTCCTGACTTTC | CAWKAGPDYSGANVLTF
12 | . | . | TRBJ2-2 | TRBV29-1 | TGCAGCGTTGAGTTCGGATTAGGGGAGCTGTTTTTT | CSVEFGLGELFF
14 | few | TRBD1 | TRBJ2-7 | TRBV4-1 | TGCGCCAGCAGCCATCCGACAGGGGCCTACGAGCAGTACTTC | CASSHPTGAYEQYF
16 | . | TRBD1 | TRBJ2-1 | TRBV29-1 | TGCAGCGTCGCAAAAGCCGGGACAGGGGCCTACAATGAGCAGTTCTTC | CSVAKAGTGAYNEQFF
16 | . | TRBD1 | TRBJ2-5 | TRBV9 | TGTGCCAGCAGCGTCGGAATTGGGACAGGGCTAGAGACCCAGTACTTC | CASSVGIGTGLETQYF
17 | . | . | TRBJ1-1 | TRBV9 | TGTGCCAGCAGCGTAGAGGGGACACCTCTCCCGGGGACTGAAGCTTTCTTT | CASSVEGTPLPGTEAFF
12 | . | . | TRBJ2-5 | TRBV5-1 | TGCGCCAGCTCCGACGACGGACAGACCCAGTACTTC | CASSDDGQTQYF
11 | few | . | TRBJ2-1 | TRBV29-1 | TGCAGCGGTGCGGCTGGCAATGAGCAGTTCTTC | CSGAAGNEQFF
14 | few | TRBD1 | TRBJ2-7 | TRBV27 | TGTGCCAGCAGTTTAGGGACAGGGGCCTACGAGCAGTACTTC | CASSLGTGAYEQYF
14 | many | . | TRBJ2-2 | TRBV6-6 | TGTGCCAGCAGGCACGCGCGGGAATCCGGGGAGCTGTTTTTT | CASRHARESGELFF
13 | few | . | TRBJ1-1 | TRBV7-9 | TGTGCCAGCACGGACAGCATGAACACTGAAGCTTTCTTT | CASTDSMNTEAFF
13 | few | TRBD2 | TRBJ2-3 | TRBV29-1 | TGCAGCGCTCCAGCGGGGGGCACAGATACGCAGTATTTT | CSAPAGGTDTQYF
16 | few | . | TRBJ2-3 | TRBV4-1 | TGCGCCAGCAGCCAAGAAAGCCAGACGCTCACAGATACGCAGTATTTT | CASSQESQTLTDTQYF
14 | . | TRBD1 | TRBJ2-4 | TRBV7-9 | TGTGCCAGCAGCCCTCCGGGACAGGGTAACATTCAGTACTTC | CASSPPGQGNIQYF
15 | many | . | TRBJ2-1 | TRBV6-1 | TGTGCCAGCAGTGAAGTCTTGGGAGAATGGCCTGAGCAGTTCTTC | CASSEVLGEWPEQFF
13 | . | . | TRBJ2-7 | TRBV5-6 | TGTGCCAGCAGCTTGGGGAGAACCTACGAGCAGTACTTC | CASSLGRTYEQYF
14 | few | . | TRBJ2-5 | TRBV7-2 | TGTGCCAGCAGCCAACCGGGAGACCAAGAGACCCAGTACTTC | CASSQPGDQETQYF
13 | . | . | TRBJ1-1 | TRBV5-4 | TGTGCCAGCAGCTTTCCCAGAGCGACTGAAGCTTTCTTT | CASSFPRATEAFF
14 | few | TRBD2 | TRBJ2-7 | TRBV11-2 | TGTGCCAGCAGCTCCGAGCGGGAAAGGTACGAGCAGTACTTC | CASSSERERYEQYF
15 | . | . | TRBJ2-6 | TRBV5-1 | TGCGCCAGCAGCCCAGGGAGCCCTGGGGCCAACGTCCTGACTTTC | CASSPGSPGANVLTF
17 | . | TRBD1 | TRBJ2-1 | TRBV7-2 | TGTGCCAGCAGCTTCCCACAGGGGCGGAGCTCCTACAATGAGCAGTTCTTC | CASSFPQGRSSYNEQFF
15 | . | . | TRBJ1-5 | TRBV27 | TGTGCCAGCAGTTATGGAGGGGCCGGCAATCAGCCCCAGCATTTT | CASSYGGAGNQPQHF
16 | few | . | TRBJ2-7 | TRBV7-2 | TGTGCCAGCAGCCAAGATTCGACTAGTCCCTCCTACGAGCAGTACTTC | CASSQDSTSPSYEQYF
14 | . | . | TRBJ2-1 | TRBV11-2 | TGTGCCAGCAGCTTACATAACCCGGCCGATGAGCAGTTCTTC | CASSLHNPADEQFF
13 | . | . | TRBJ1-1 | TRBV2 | TGTGCCAGCAGGACGGGCTTGAACACTGAAGCTTTCTTT | CASRTGLNTEAFF
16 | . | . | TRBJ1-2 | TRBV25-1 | TGTGCCAGCAGTGAATATTCTCCCGACCGGCGGTATGGCTACACCTTC | CASSEYSPDRRYGYTF
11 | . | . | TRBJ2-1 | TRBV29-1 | TGCAGCGTTGGAACTATCGATGAGCAGTTCTTC | CSVGTIDEQFF
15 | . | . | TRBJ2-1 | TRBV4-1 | TGCGCCAGCAGCCTCCCTCCGGACTCCTACAATGAGCAGTTCTTC | CASSLPPDSYNEQFF
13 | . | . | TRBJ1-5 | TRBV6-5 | TGTGCCAGCGCCGCTTGGGGGAATCAGCCCCAGCATTTT | CASAAWGNQPQHF
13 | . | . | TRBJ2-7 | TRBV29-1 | TGCAGCGCTACTGGGGAGAACTCCTACGAGCAGTACTTC | CSATGENSYEQYF
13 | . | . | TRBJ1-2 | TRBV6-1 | TGTGCCAGCAGTCCCGTCGCGGAGAGGGGCTACACCTTC | CASSPVAERGYTF
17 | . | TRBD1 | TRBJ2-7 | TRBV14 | TGTGCCAGCAGCCACCCAAGGAGTGGGACAGGGAGGTACGAGCAGTACTTC | CASSHPRSGTGRYEQYF